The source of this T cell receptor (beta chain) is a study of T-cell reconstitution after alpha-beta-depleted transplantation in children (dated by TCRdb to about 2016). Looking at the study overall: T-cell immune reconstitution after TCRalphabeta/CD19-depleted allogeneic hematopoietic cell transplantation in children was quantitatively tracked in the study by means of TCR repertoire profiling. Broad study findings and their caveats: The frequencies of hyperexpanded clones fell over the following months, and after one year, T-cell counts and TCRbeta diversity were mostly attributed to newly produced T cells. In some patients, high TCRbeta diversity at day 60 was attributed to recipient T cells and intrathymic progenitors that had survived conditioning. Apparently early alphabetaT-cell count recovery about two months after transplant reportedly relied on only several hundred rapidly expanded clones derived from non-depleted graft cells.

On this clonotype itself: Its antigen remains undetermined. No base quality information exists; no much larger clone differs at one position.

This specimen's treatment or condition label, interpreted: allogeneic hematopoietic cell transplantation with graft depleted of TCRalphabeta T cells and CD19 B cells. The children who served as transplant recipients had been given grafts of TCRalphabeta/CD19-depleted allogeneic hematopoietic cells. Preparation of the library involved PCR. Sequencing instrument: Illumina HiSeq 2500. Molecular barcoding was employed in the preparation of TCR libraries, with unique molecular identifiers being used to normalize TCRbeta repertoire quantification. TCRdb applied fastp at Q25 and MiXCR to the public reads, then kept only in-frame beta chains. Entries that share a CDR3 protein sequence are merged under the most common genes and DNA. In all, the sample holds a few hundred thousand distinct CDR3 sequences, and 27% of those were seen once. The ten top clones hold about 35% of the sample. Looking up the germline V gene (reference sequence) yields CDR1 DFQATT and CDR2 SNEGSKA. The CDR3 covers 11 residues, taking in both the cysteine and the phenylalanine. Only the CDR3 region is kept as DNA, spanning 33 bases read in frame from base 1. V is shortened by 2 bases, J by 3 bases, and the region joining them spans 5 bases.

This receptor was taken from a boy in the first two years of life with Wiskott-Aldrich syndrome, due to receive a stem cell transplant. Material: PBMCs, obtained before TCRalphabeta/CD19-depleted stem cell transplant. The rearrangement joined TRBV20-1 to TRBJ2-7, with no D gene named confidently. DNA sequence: TGCAGTGCTAGAAAGATCTACGAGCAGTACTTC. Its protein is CSARKIYEQYF.